The next 10 T cell receptor beta chains were all read from a single sample in a study of shared clonotypes between healthy human individuals (dated by TCRdb to about 2020). Receptors were amplified or captured by the immunoSEQ multiplex PCR assay. TCRdb provides this immuneACCESS table in a form limited to in-frame rearrangements. Some clones are lacking; in checked studies, under half of them reflect an unresolved V gene, and why the rest are absent is not known. This sample has more than 1,200,000 clones in its table, and around 98.5% of those were observed once. 0.36% of the sample is in the top ten clones. The sequenced material came from naive CD4+ T cells sorted from blood. The cell subset or site label here, explained by the study, means: CD45RA+ positively selected. These TCRs come from a man aged 30 to 45 in good health.

The chain couples TRBV15 to TRBJ1-1; 8 positions agree with TRBD1. Germline-derived CDR1 and CDR2 are LNHNV and YYDKDF (reference sequence). This CDR3 has 15 amino acids. V shed 4 bases, J shed 5 bases, and the junction held 9 bases outside the gene matches. Here the CDR3 reads CATSTWTGRVTEAFF. As DNA, the CDR3 is TGTGCCACCAGCACCTGGACAGGGCGGGTGACTGAAGCTTTCTTT.

The V gene is TRBV25-1, the J gene TRBJ2-2; D may be TRBD1 (6 bases). This CDR3 comprises 15 residues. Looked up from germline, CDR1 is MGHDK and CDR2 is SYGVNS. The germline V and J ends were trimmed by 6 bases and 0 bases, with 11 bases remaining between them. Written as DNA, the CDR3 is TGTGCCAGCAGACGGGACAATACGAACACCGGGGAGCTGTTTTTT. Amino acid sequence: CASRRDNTNTGELFF. The full variable domain, with the rest looked up from reference TRBV25-1 and TRBJ2-2, is EADIYQTPRYLVIGTGKKITLECSQTMGHDKMYWYQQDPGMELHLIHYSYGVNSTEKGDLSSESTVSRIRTEHFPLTLESARPSHTSQYLCASRRDNTNTGELFFGEGSRLTVL.

This sequence joins TRBV5-6 and TRBJ2-7; D unresolved. The CDR3 is made up of 14 amino acids. V lost 3 bases and J lost 0, with 10 bases in between. CDR1 is SGHDT and CDR2 is YYEEEE in the germline V gene. The CDR3 DNA follows: TGTGCCAGCAGCTCAATCAGGTTCTCCTACGAGCAGTACTTC. Translating it yields CASSSIRFSYEQYF.

The V gene is TRBV5-1, the J gene TRBJ2-3; 7 positions agree with TRBD1. Germline CDR1 reads SGHRS; CDR2 reads YFSETQ. The CDR3 has 16 amino acids. The V segment lost 2 bases and the J segment 0 bases; nucleotides outside the gene matches: 6. In DNA form, the CDR3 reads TGCGCCAGCAGCTTAGGGACAGAATTTAGCACAGATACGCAGTATTTT. Amino acid sequence: CASSLGTEFSTDTQYF.

V gene TRBV18 combines with J gene TRBJ1-1; 10 bases are shared with TRBD1. The germline V gene encodes CDR1 KGHSH and CDR2 LQKENI. With 6 bases clipped from V and 4 bases from J, the junction kept 8 bases outside the gene matches. The CDR3 consists of 15 residues. CDR3 region: CASSYRGQGSTEAFF. The CDR3 coding sequence is TGTGCCAGCTCCTACAGGGGACAGGGGAGCACTGAAGCTTTCTTT.

The V gene is TRBV7-2, the J gene TRBJ1-3, with 10 nucleotides matching TRBD1. Per germline, CDR1 SGHTA and CDR2 FQGNSA. Trimming removed 6 bases from V and 4 bases from J; junction bases left unmatched: 6. This CDR3 is 15 amino acids long. The CDR3 DNA reads TGTGCCAGCAGGGCTGACAGGGGGCGCGGAAACACCATATATTTT. Translation: CASRADRGRGNTIYF.

J is TRBJ1-2 and V is TRBV15, with no clear D. Germline V gene sequence: CDR1 LNHNV, CDR2 YYDKDF (reference sequence). Trimming removed 5 bases from V and 1 base from J, with 8 bases in between. The CDR3 totals 13 residues. This CDR3 reads CATSPRINYGYTF. The CDR3 DNA sequence: TGTGCCACCAGCCCCCGAATTAACTATGGCTACACCTTC.

In DNA, the CDR3 is TGTGCCAGTAGTATCACAGGGGCTGGGGCCAACGTCCTGACTTTC. This encodes CASSITGAGANVLTF. V gene TRBV19 combines with J gene TRBJ2-6; 7 nucleotides agree with TRBD1. Trimming cost V 3 bases and J 2 bases; bases outside gene matches: 1. Per the germline V gene, CDR1 is LNHDA and CDR2 is SQIVND (reference sequence). CDR3 size: 15 residues. Using reference TRBV19 and TRBJ2-6 for the parts outside the CDR3, the full variable domain is DGGITQSPKYLFRKEGQNVTLSCEQNLNHDAMYWYRQDPGQGLRLIYYSQIVNDFQKGDIAEGYSVSREKKESFPLTVTSAQKNPTAFYLCASSITGAGANVLTFGAGSRLTVL.

A word on this clone: Other nucleotide sequences from this sample produce the same CDR3. The genes are TRBV5-1 and TRBJ2-5; weak D call: TRBD1 (5 bases). The CDR3 is 13 amino acids. Deletions cut 0 bases from V and 5 bases from J, with 8 bases between. Per germline, CDR1 SGHRS and CDR2 YFSETQ. CDR3 region: CASSLEGLETQYF. The CDR3 DNA sequence: TGCGCCAGCAGCTTGGAGGGGCTGGAGACCCAGTACTTC.

This rearrangement joins TRBV18 to TRBJ1-1; no clear D. The V gene lost 0 bases and the J gene lost 1 base, with 3 bases spanning the gap. Germline V lookup: CDR1 KGHSH, CDR2 LQKENI. The CDR3 loop spans 13 amino acids. The CDR3 coding sequence is TGTGCCAGCTCACCACCGTCGAACACTGAAGCTTTCTTT. Its translation: CASSPPSNTEAFF.